This T cell receptor (beta chain) was retrieved from a study of T cells after yellow fever vaccination. On this clonotype: Its matching antigen is unknown.

The study, taken as a whole, reports: CD4 and CD8 compartments shared a small share of clonotypes, likely from convergent recombination.

One entry per CDR3 protein, called by TCRdb with MiXCR from the 5' RACE reads. The sample includes under 700,000 distinct CDR3 sequences, around a sixth seen only once; the top ten take around 15%. Germline V gene lookup returns CDR1 MDHEN and CDR2 SYDVKM. Trimming pared 5 bases from V and 4 bases from J, leaving 11 bases between. This CDR3 has 13 amino acids. The input for sequencing was PBMCs, taken 5 to 6 days after the first yellow fever vaccination. This receptor was taken from a man between 18 and 35 years old who received the YFV17D yellow fever vaccine. This sequence joins TRBV28 and TRBJ2-5; tentative D call: TRBD1 (6 bases). CDR3 protein: CASSQQGRETQYF. Here the CDR3 DNA reads TGTGCCAGCAGTCAACAGGGTAGAGAGACCCAGTACTTC.